These 2 T cell receptor beta chains originate from one sample sequenced in a study of glioma-infiltrating T cells after dendritic cell vaccination. The data were produced by immunoSEQ multiplex PCR, yet TCRdb's version contains in-frame clones alone and is incomplete. The profile shows just over 95,000 clones, roughly 83% of them singletons. Material: blood, obtained before dendritic cell vaccination. Receptors originate from a human donor with glioblastoma.

The gene calls are TRBV5-1 and TRBJ1-2; 12 positions agree with TRBD1. The ends lost 0 bases at V and 8 bases at J; junction bases unmatched: 14. This CDR3 region has 18 residues. Germline V CDR1 and CDR2: SGHRS, YFSETQ. CDR3 sequence: CASSLALPGQGALRGYTF. The CDR3 DNA reads as TGCGCCAGCAGCTTGGCCCTGCCGGGACAGGGGGCTTTGCGGGGCTACACCTTC. Based on the CDR3 plus reference TRBV5-1 and TRBJ1-2, the full variable domain is KAGVTQTPRYLIKTRGQQVTLSCSPISGHRSVSWYQQTPGQGLQFLFEYFSETQRNKGNFPGRFSGRQFSNSRSEMNVSTLELGDSALYLCASSLALPGQGALRGYTFGSGTRLTVV.

The rearrangement joins TRBV11-2 to TRBJ1-3, with no clear D. The germline V gene encodes CDR1 SGHAT and CDR2 FQNNGV. V lost 2 bases to trimming and J lost 0 bases, with 11 bases between them. This CDR3 spans 16 amino acids. CDR3 region: CASSLRAGSSGNTIYF. CDR3 coding DNA: TGTGCCAGCAGCTTACGTGCGGGCAGCTCTGGAAACACCATATATTTT. Full variable domain (remainder filled in from reference TRBV11-2 and TRBJ1-3): EAGVAQSPRYKIIEKRQSVAFWCNPISGHATLYWYQQILGQGPKLLIQFQNNGVVDDSQLPKDRFSAERLKGVDSTLKIQPAKLEDSAVYLCASSLRAGSSGNTIYFGEGSWLTVV.